The subject of this entry is one TCR beta chain. The antigen is undetermined. V was pared by 12 bases and J by 5 bases, with 15 bases between. The CDR3 runs 12 residues. Germline V CDR1 and CDR2: KGHDR, SFDVKD. The sample belongs to a study of vaccination and CD4 T cells after COVID-19. Study information: SARS-CoV-2 PCR on nasal swabs had been positive for the convalescent patients; some ten were mild and one was severe.

Sample treatment: approximately nine-day PBMC culture with coronavirus spike peptide pools or control peptides (ViraFEST assay). At the Johns Hopkins FTIC core, DNA taken from cultured CD4+ T cells was sequenced by way of the Oncomine TCR Beta short-read assay. One entry per CDR3 protein results from TCRdb running MiXCR on the PCR reads. This table holds some 14,000 distinct CDR3 sequences, around 55% found once. Findings of the study overall: The authors identified 304 of 307 vaccine-specific clones in convalescent patients as spike mono-reactive.

The sequence was collected from a human donor who had recovered from COVID-19. Sequencing used CD4+ T cells from blood, cultured in vitro, obtained before SARS-CoV-2 vaccination. The rearrangement links TRBV24-1 to TRBJ2-5, with a possible D match to TRBD2 (5 bases). CDR3 coding DNA: TGTGCCTCCGAAGAGGGTCGCGAGACCCAGTACTTC. This encodes CASEEGRETQYF.